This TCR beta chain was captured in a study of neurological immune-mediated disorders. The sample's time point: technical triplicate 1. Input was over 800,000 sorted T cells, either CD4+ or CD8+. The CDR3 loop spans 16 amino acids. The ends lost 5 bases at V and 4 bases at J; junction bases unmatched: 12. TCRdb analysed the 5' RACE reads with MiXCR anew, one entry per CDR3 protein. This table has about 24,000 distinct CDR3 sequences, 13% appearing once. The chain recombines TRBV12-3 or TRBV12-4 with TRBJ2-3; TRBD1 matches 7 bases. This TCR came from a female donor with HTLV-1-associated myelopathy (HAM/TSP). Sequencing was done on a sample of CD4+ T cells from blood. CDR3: CASSDQTGIGADTQYF. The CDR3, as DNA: TGTGCCAGCAGTGACCAGACAGGGATCGGGGCAGATACGCAGTATTTT.